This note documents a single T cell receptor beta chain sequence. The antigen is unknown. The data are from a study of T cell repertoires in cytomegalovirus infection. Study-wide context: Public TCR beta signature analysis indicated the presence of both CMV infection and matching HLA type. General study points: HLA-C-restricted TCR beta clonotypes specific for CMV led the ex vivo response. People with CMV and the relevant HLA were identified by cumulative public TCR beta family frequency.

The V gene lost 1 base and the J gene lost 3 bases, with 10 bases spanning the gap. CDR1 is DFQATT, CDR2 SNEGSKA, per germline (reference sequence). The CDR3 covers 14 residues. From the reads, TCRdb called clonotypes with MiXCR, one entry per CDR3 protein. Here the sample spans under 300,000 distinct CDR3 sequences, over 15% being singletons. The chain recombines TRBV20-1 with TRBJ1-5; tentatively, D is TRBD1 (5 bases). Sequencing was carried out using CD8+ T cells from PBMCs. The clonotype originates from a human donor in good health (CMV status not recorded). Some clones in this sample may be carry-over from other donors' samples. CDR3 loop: CSARVGEANQPQHF. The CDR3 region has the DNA TGCAGTGCTAGAGTAGGGGAGGCCAATCAGCCCCAGCATTTT.